Detailed here is one TCR beta chain. Its antigen remains unidentified. All participating donors were Caucasian adults from Nashville, Tennessee. This sample was included in a study of shared clonotypes between healthy human individuals. Germline lookup yields CDR1 SGHRS and CDR2 YFSETQ. The CDR3 is made up of 19 amino acids. Trimming stripped 4 bases from V and 5 bases from J, with 27 bases between. Study results and caveats: Generally, naive subsets (rather than memory subsets) showed larger estimated richness.

Per the original methods: Filtering differed, since immunoSEQ gave only junction sequences and no quality scores. Libraries were prepared by immunoSEQ multiplex PCR; TCRdb keeps only in-frame clonotypes and omits some of them. V, J and clone size derive from that table, while D and trimming were established from the DNA sequence. The table records fewer than 3 million clones, 80% to 95% of them present only once. The sequenced material came from naive CD4+ T cells from PBMCs. The subset denotes: CD45RA+ positively selected. The source is a man aged 18 to 35 in good health. Some clones in this sample may be carry-over from other donors' samples. The chain has TRBV5-1 and TRBJ1-4; weak D call: TRBD1 (5 bases). CDR3 residues: CASSRRGGQPSLGNEKLFF. The CDR3 DNA is TGCGCCAGCAGCCGAAGGGGCGGACAACCCTCCCTAGGCAATGAAAAACTGTTTTTT.